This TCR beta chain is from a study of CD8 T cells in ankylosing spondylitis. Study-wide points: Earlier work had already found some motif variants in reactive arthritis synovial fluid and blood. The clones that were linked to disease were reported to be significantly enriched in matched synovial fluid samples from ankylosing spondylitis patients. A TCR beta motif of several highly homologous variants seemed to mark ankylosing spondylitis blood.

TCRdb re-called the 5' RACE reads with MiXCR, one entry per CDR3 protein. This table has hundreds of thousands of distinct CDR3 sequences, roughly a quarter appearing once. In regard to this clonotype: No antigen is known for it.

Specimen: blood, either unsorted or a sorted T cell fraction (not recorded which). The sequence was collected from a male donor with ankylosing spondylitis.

This CDR3 is CSGSGSSTDTQYF. DNA for the CDR3: TGCAGTGGTAGCGGGAGCTCCACAGATACGCAGTATTTT. The chain combines TRBV20-1 with TRBJ2-3, with 9 bases matching TRBD2. The CDR3 contains 13 residues. Germline trimming cut 7 bases from V and 2 bases from J; bases unmatched to any gene: 4. Germline CDR1 reads DFQATT; CDR2 reads SNEGSKA (reference sequence).